These 24 T cell receptor beta chains were all obtained from the same sample, sequenced in a study of T cell repertoires in cytomegalovirus infection. Each CDR3 protein is one row after TCRdb ran MiXCR on the reads. The data hold 300,000 to 450,000 distinct CDR3 sequences, with around 18% observed a single time. Sequencing was performed on PBMCs. Source of these receptors: a human donor in good health (CMV status not recorded). Some clones in this sample may be carry-over from other donors' samples.

The table lists this clonotype with a few counts. This sequence joins TRBV9 and TRBJ2-3; 11 bases agree with TRBD2. Germline CDR1 and CDR2: SGDLS and YYNGEE. There are 19 residues in the CDR3. V was pared by 3 bases and J by 3 bases, with 15 bases of the junction left unmatched. The DNA of the CDR3 is TGTGCCAGCAGCGCTAACCCCAGTTTACTAGCGGGAGAGACAGATACGCAGTATTTT. Residues: CASSANPSLLAGETDTQYF.

This clonotype was recorded at least ten times. The chain has TRBV7-2 and TRBJ1-1; unclear D gene. Germline V lookup: CDR1 SGHTA, CDR2 FQGNSA. Trimming stripped 5 bases from V and 1 base from J, with 14 bases between. This CDR3 is built from 15 residues. This chain's CDR3 is CASSGSPGENTEAFF. The DNA for the CDR3 is TGTGCCAGCAGCGGATCTCCAGGCGAGAACACTGAAGCTTTCTTT.

The table lists this clonotype with a few counts. The chain couples TRBV6-1 to TRBJ1-6; 8 bases line up with TRBD1. CDR1 is MNHNS and CDR2 is SASEGT in the germline V gene. V shed 8 bases, J shed 6 bases, and the junction held 3 bases outside the gene matches. This CDR3 has 13 amino acids. CDR3 bases: TGTGCCAGCCGGACAGGGCCTAATTCACCCCTCCACTTT. This sequence encodes CASRTGPNSPLHF.

This rearrangement joins TRBV7-2 to TRBJ2-1; TRBD2 agrees at 10 bases. There are 12 residues in the CDR3. Germline trimming cut 8 bases from V and 12 bases from J; bases unmatched to any gene: 7. Germline V CDR1 and CDR2: SGHTA, FQGNSA. The CDR3 DNA follows: TGTGCCAGCGTGACTAGCGGGTTAAGGCAGTTCTTC. Translated, it gives CASVTSGLRQFF.

CDR3 loop: CASSAGRSSPLHF. The CDR3 DNA reads as TGTGCCAGCAGTGCAGGAAGGAGTTCACCCCTCCACTTT. V usage is TRBV12-3 or TRBV12-4 and J usage is TRBJ1-6; unclear D gene. This CDR3 spans 13 amino acids. V was cut by 5 bases and J by 9 bases, with 11 bases left in between.

The J gene is TRBJ1-1, the V gene TRBV7-6; D is perhaps TRBD1 (6 bases). CDR1 and CDR2 (germline): SGHVS, FNYEAQ. This CDR3 has 13 amino acids. With 6 bases removed from V and 1 base from J, the gap between germline ends came to 9 bases. CDR3 DNA sequence: TGTGCCAGCAGTGGACAGTGGAACACTGAAGCTTTCTTT. Translated: CASSGQWNTEAFF.

The chain carries TRBV23-1 and TRBJ2-5; the D gene is possibly TRBD1 (5 bases). TRBV23-1 qualifies as an ORF whose function is uncertain. V was trimmed by 1 base and J by 5 bases, leaving 38 bases between them. The length of the CDR3 is 23 residues. This chain's CDR3 is CASSQCSEKDGADSREVEETQYF. The CDR3 nucleotides read TGCGCCAGCAGTCAATGCAGTGAAAAAGACGGTGCCGATTCCAGGGAAGTTGAGGAGACCCAGTACTTC.

The rearrangement links TRBV7-2 to TRBJ2-3, with D possibly matching TRBD2 (5 bases). The V end lost 6 bases, the J end lost 3 bases, and 13 bases lay between the germline ends. The CDR3 runs to 14 residues. In germline, CDR1 is SGHTA, CDR2 FQGNSA. The CDR3 protein is CASSTWEQTDTQYF. CDR3 nucleotides: TGTGCCAGCAGTACGTGGGAGCAGACAGATACGCAGTATTTT.

The V gene is TRBV6-2 or TRBV6-3, the J gene TRBJ2-7; 7 bases align to TRBD2. V shed 6 bases, J shed 6 bases, and the junction held 11 bases outside the gene matches. Germline lookup yields CDR1 MNHEY and CDR2 SVGEGT. This CDR3 has 14 residues. CDR3 nucleotides: TGTGCCAGCAGCCCCTGGACTAGGCTCTCCGAGCAGTACTTC. This gives the protein CASSPWTRLSEQYF.

This chain joins TRBV7-9 and TRBJ2-5; no definite D call. V was clipped by 2 bases and J by 3 bases, with 19 bases between them. This CDR3 region has 17 residues. Germline V gives CDR1 SEHNR, CDR2 FQNEAQ (reference sequence). The CDR3 DNA is TGTGCCAGCAGCTTACCCTTCAAACCAGGCGGAAAAGAGACCCAGTACTTC. Amino acid sequence: CASSLPFKPGGKETQYF.

This clonotype was counted ten times or more. This sequence joins TRBV7-2 and TRBJ1-1, with D unresolved. V lost 3 bases and J 5 bases, leaving 13 bases between the germline ends. The CDR3 has 14 residues. CDR1 is SGHTA, CDR2 FQGNSA, per germline. The CDR3, as DNA: TGTGCCAGCAGCTTTGGCTTGCAGTGGACTGAAGCTTTCTTT. Translating gives CASSFGLQWTEAFF. Supplemented by reference TRBV7-2 and TRBJ1-1, the full variable domain reads GAGVSQSPSNKVTEKGKDVELRCDPISGHTALYWYRQSLGQGLEFLIYFQGNSAPDKSGLPSDRFSAERTGGSVSTLTIQRTQQEDSAVYLCASSFGLQWTEAFFGQGTRLTVV.

This clonotype was detected only a few times. For the CDR3, the DNA is TGTGCCAGCAGCACAAAGGATTTTGGAGAGACCCAGTACTTC. It encodes CASSTKDFGETQYF. The rearrangement uses TRBV7-2 and TRBJ2-5; D not resolved. The V and J ends lost 5 bases and 4 bases respectively, with 14 bases between them. In germline, CDR1 is SGHTA, CDR2 FQGNSA. The CDR3 covers 14 residues.

The genes are TRBV10-2 and TRBJ2-1; D unresolved. The V and J ends lost 0 bases and 10 bases respectively, with 4 bases between them. This CDR3 is 11 amino acids long. Germline values: CDR1 WSHSY, CDR2 SAAADI. For the CDR3, the DNA is TGCGCCAGCAGTGAGTCGGGGGAGCAGTTCTTC. Translation gives CASSESGEQFF.

This clonotype was picked up many times. The V gene is TRBV7-9, the J gene TRBJ2-3; D perhaps matches TRBD1 (5 bases). The V gene's germline CDR1 is SEHNR and CDR2 FQNEAQ (reference sequence). Trimming shortened V by 6 bases and J by 2 bases, and 15 bases separated the two germline ends. CDR3 length: 15 amino acids. CDR3 DNA: TGTGCCAGCAGTCTGACTTTTGGGGCCACAGATACGCAGTATTTT. This codes for CASSLTFGATDTQYF.

The V and J genes are TRBV6-6 and TRBJ1-5; 9 bases align to TRBD1. Trimming at V came to 2 bases and at J to 7 bases, leaving 12 bases not matched to a gene. Germline assignment: CDR1 MNHNY and CDR2 SVGAGI (reference sequence). The CDR3 loop spans 17 amino acids. The CDR3 loop reads CASSYPPWGDRGQPQHF. The CDR3 DNA is TGTGCCAGCAGTTACCCCCCTTGGGGTGACAGGGGGCAGCCCCAGCATTTT.

This clonotype was seen more than once but under ten times. The chain employs TRBV27 and TRBJ2-4, with D perhaps TRBD2 (5 bases). The CDR3 spans 14 residues. Between the trimmed V and J ends, which lost 5 bases and 7 bases, there was a span of 15 bases. Germline CDR1 reads MNHEY; CDR2 reads SMNVEV (reference sequence). Here the CDR3 DNA reads TGTGCCAGCAGTCCGTCGTTGTCGGGGAACATTCAGTACTTC. It yields the protein CASSPSLSGNIQYF.

This clonotype was seen at least ten times. One end of the junction is discordant with germline, which a read error may explain. CDR3 in amino acids: CASSPRDGLKDF. The DNA for the CDR3 is TGTGCCAGCAGCCCCCGGGACGGATTGAAAGACTTT. The chain couples TRBV7-2 to TRBJ1-1; D perhaps matches TRBD1 (5 bases). Germline V gives CDR1 SGHTA, CDR2 FQGNSA. The CDR3 spans 12 residues.

This clonotype was observed a few times. V and J are TRBV5-1 and TRBJ1-2; D remains unclear. Germline V gene lookup returns CDR1 SGHRS and CDR2 YFSETQ. The ends were cut back, 0 bases at V and 4 bases at J, with 16 bases in the middle. The CDR3 has 16 residues. The DNA of the CDR3 is TGCGCCAGCAGCTTGGGGACCCTGGCGGTAGGCTATGGCTACACCTTC. It specifies CASSLGTLAVGYGYTF.

In this sample, this clonotype turned up many times. V is TRBV7-6 and J is TRBJ2-1, with a weak D call TRBD1 (6 bases). CDR3 length equals 12 residues. Germline loops: CDR1 SGHVS, CDR2 FNYEAQ. V dropped 6 bases and J dropped 10 bases, with 13 bases sitting between them. CDR3 in DNA: TGTGCCAGCAGGCAGGGGTCGCGAGAGCAGTTCTTC. Translation gives CASRQGSREQFF.

This clonotype was seen many times. V is TRBV7-8 and J is TRBJ1-2; 7 bases align to TRBD1. The germline V gene encodes CDR1 SGHVS and CDR2 FQNEAQ. This CDR3 region has 16 residues. Trimming cost V 5 bases and J 1 base; bases outside gene matches: 10. In DNA form, the CDR3 reads TGTGCCAGCAGCCCAAGACGAACAGGGGTTAACTATGGCTACACCTTC. It is translated as CASSPRRTGVNYGYTF.

This clonotype was counted ten times or more. V gene TRBV19 combines with J gene TRBJ1-5; D gene ambiguous. The CDR3 has 14 amino acids. Germline V gene sequence: CDR1 LNHDA, CDR2 SQIVND (reference sequence). V lost 9 bases to trimming and J lost 4 bases, with 16 bases between them. The CDR3 loop reads CASKYRGTNQPQHF. The CDR3 DNA reads as TGTGCCAGCAAATATCGGGGAACTAATCAGCCCCAGCATTTT.

This clonotype was found a few times. This chain links TRBV19 with TRBJ2-1, with 11 bases matching TRBD2. J gave up 7 bases and V 3 bases, and 8 bases lay outside the gene matches. Germline-derived CDR1 and CDR2 are LNHDA and SQIVND (reference sequence). The CDR3 covers 16 residues. Here the CDR3 DNA reads TGTGCCAGTAGTATCAGGTTAGCGGGAGGGCAAAATGAGCAGTTCTTC. Amino acid sequence: CASSIRLAGGQNEQFF.

This clonotype has just a few counts. The CDR3 nucleotides are TGTGCCATTCGCAGGGAGCCTGATCAGCCCCAGCATTTT. This encodes CAIRREPDQPQHF. The rearrangement uses TRBV10-3 and TRBJ1-5; TRBD1 might be the D (5 bases). The V gene lost 9 bases and the J gene lost 5 bases, with 14 bases spanning the gap. The CDR3 loop spans 13 amino acids. CDR1 is ENHRY, CDR2 SYGVKD, per germline.

The CDR3 DNA sequence: TGCAGTGCTGGGACGCGGACCTACAATGAGCAGTTCTTC. Its protein product is CSAGTRTYNEQFF. This chain connects TRBV20-1 to TRBJ2-1; D may correspond to TRBD1 or TRBD2 (5 bases each). Germline values: CDR1 DFQATT, CDR2 SNEGSKA (reference sequence). This CDR3 region has 13 residues. V was cut by 5 bases and J by 2 bases, with 10 bases left in between.